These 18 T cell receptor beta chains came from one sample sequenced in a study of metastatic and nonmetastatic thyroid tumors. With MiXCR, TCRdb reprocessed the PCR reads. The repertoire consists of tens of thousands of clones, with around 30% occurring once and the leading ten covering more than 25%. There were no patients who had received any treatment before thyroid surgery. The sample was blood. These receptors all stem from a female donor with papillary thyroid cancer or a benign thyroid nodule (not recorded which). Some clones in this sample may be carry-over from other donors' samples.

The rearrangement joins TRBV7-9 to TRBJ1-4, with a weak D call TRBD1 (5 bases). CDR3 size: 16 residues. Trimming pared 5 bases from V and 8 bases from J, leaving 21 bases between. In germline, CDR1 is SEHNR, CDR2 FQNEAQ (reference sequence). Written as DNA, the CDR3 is TGTGCCAGCAGCCCAGTTCAGGCAGGGCTAAGAGAAAAACTGTTTTTT. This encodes CASSPVQAGLREKLFF.

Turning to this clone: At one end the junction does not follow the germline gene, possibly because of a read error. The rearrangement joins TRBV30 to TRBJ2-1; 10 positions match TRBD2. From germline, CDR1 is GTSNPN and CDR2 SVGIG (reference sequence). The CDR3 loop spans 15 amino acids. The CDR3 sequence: CPWSGGSGRSSDQFF. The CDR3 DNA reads TGTCCCTGGAGTGGTGGTAGCGGGAGGTCGAGTGATCAGTTCTTC. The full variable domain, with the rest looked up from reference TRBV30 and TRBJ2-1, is SQTIHQWPATLVQPVGSPLSLECTVEGTSNPNLYWYRQAAGRGLQLLFYSVGIGQISSEVPQNLSASRPQDRQFILSSKKLLLSDSGFYLCPWSGGSGRSSDQFFGPGTRLTVL.

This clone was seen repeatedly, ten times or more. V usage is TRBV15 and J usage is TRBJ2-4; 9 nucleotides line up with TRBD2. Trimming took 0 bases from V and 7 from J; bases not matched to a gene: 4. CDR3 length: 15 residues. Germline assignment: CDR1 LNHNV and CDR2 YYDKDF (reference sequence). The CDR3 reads CATSREDSGSNIQYF. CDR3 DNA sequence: TGTGCCACCAGCAGAGAGGATAGCGGGAGTAACATTCAGTACTTC.

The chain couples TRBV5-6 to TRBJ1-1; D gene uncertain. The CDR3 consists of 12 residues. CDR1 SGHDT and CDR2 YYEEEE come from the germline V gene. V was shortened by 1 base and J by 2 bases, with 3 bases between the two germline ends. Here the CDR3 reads CASSLLNTEAFF. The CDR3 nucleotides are TGTGCCAGCAGCTTGTTAAACACTGAAGCTTTCTTT.

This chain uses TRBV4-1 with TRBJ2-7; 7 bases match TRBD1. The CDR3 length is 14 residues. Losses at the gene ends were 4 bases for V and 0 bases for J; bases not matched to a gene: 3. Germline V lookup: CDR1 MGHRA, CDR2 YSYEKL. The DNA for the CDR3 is TGCGCCAGCAGCCTCTGGACAGGCTCCTACGAGCAGTACTTC. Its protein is CASSLWTGSYEQYF.

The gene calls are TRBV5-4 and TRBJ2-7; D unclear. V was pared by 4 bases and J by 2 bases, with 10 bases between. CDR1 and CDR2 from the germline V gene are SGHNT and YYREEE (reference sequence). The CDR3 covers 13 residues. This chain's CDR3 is CASSTDGTYEQYF. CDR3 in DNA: TGTGCCAGCAGCACGGACGGTACCTACGAGCAGTACTTC.

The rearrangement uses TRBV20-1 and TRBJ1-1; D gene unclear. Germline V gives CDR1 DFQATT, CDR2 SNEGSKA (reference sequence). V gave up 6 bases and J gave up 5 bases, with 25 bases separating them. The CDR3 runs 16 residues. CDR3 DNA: TGCAGTGCCTTCTTGTACGGGTTAGGGAAGAGTACTGAAGCTTTCTTT. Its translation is CSAFLYGLGKSTEAFF.

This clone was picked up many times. In DNA form, the CDR3 reads TGTGCCAGCAGCTTGTCTAGCGGGAGTCTTACAGATACGCAGTATTTT. Translating gives CASSLSSGSLTDTQYF. The V and J genes are TRBV5-4 and TRBJ2-3; TRBD2 matches at 10 bases. V lost 1 base, J lost 3 bases, and 5 bases stayed unmatched. Germline CDR1 is SGHNT and CDR2 is YYREEE (reference sequence). The CDR3 covers 16 residues.

DNA for the CDR3: TGTGCCAGCAGCCAACAGACAGGGCGGACCGAGCAGTACTTC. Amino acids: CASSQQTGRTEQYF. This chain connects TRBV3-1 to TRBJ2-7; 7 bases align to TRBD1. CDR3 length: 14 amino acids. The germline CDR1 and CDR2 sequences are LGHDT and YNNKEL (reference sequence). The V segment lost 2 bases and the J segment 6 bases; nucleotides outside the gene matches: 7.

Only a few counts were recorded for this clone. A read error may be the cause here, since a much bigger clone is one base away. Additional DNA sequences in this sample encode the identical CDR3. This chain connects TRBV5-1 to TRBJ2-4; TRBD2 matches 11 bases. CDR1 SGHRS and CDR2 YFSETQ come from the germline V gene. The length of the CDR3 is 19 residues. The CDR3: CASSLRGLAGPLAKNIQYF. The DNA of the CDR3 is TGCGCCAGCAGCCTGCGCGGACTAGCGGGTCCTCTAGCCAAAAACATACAGTACTTC.

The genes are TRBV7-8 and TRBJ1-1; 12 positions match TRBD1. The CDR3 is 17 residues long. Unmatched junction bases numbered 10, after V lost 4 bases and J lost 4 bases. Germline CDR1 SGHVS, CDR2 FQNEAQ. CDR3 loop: CASSSIPGQGACTEAFF. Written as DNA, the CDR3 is TGTGCCAGCAGCTCAATACCGGGACAGGGGGCTTGCACTGAAGCTTTCTTT.

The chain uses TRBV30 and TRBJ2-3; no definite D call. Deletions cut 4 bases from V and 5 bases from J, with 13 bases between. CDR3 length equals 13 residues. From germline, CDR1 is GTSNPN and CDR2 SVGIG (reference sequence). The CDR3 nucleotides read TGTGCCTGGAATATCGCCAGAATAGATACGCAGTATTTT. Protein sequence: CAWNIARIDTQYF.

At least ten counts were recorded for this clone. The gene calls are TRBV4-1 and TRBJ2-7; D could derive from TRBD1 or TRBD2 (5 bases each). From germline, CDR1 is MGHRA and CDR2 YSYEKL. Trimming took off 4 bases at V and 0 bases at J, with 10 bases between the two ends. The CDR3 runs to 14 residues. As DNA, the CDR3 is TGCGCCAGCAGCCCCGGGACCATCTCCTACGAGCAGTACTTC. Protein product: CASSPGTISYEQYF.

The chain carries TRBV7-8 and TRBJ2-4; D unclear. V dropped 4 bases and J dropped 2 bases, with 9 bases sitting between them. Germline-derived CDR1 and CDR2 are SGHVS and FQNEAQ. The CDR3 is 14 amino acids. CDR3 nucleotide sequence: TGTGCCAGCAGCTCGACACCGACCAAAAACATTCAGTACTTC. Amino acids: CASSSTPTKNIQYF.

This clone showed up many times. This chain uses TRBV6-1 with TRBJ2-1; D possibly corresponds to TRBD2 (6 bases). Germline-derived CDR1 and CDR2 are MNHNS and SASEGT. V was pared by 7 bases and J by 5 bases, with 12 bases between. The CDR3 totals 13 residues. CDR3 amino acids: CASTGDSDNEQFF. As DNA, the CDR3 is TGTGCCAGCACCGGGGACTCGGACAATGAGCAGTTCTTC.

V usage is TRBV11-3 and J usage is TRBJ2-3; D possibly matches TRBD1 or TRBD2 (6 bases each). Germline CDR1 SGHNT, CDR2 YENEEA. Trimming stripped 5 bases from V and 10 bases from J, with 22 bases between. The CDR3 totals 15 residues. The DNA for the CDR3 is TGTGCCAGCAGCCCCGGAGGGGGGAGCACAGCTTCGCAGTATTTT. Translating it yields CASSPGGGSTASQYF.

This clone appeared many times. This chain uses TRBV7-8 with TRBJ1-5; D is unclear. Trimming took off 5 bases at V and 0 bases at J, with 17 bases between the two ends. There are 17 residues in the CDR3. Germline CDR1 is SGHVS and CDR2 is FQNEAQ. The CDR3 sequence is CASSPRTVDYSNQPQHF. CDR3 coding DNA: TGTGCCAGCAGCCCGCGGACCGTCGATTATAGCAATCAGCCCCAGCATTTT.

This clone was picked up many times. CDR3 protein: CASSVGHLAKNIQYF. The CDR3 DNA reads TGTGCCAGCAGTGTAGGGCATTTAGCCAAAAACATTCAGTACTTC. The rearrangement uses TRBV2 and TRBJ2-4, with D unresolved. The CDR3 runs 15 residues. V lost 4 bases to trimming and J lost 0 bases, with 10 bases between them. The germline gives CDR1 SNHLY, CDR2 FYNNEI.